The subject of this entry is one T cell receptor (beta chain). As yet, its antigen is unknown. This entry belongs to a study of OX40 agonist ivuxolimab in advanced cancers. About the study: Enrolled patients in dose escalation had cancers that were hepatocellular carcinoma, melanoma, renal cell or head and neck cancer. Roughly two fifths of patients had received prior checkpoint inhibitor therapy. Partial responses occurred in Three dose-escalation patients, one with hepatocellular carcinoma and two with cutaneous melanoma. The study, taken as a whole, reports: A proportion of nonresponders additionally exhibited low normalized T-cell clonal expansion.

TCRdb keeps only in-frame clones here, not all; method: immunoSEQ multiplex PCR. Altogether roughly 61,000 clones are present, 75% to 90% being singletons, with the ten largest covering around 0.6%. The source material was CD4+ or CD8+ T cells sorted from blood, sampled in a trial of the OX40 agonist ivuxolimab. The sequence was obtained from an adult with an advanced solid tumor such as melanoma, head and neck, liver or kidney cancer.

The CDR3 loop reads CASSLVQGLGTEAFF. Here the CDR3 DNA reads TGTGCCAGCAGCTTAGTTCAGGGGCTGGGCACTGAAGCTTTCTTT. The chain uses TRBV7-2 and TRBJ1-1; D is possibly TRBD1 (6 bases). Looked up from germline, CDR1 is SGHTA and CDR2 is FQGNSA. Trimming left V 1 base short and J 4 bases short, with 13 bases between. The CDR3 is made up of 15 amino acids.